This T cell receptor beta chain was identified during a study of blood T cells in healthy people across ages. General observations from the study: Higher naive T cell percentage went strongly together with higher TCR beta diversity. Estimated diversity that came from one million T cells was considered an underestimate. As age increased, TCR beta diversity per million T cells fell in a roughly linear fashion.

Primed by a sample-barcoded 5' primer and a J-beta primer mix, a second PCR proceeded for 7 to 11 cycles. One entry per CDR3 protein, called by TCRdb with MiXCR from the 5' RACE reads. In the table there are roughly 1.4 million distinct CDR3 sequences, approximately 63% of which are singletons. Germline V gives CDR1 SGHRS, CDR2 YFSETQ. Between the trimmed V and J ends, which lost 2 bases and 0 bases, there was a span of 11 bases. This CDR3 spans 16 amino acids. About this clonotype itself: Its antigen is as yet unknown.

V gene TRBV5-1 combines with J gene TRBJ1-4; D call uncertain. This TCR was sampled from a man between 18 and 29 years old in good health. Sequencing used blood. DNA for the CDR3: TGCGCCAGCAGCTTTAACAGCCCCGCAACTAATGAAAAACTGTTTTTT. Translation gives CASSFNSPATNEKLFF.